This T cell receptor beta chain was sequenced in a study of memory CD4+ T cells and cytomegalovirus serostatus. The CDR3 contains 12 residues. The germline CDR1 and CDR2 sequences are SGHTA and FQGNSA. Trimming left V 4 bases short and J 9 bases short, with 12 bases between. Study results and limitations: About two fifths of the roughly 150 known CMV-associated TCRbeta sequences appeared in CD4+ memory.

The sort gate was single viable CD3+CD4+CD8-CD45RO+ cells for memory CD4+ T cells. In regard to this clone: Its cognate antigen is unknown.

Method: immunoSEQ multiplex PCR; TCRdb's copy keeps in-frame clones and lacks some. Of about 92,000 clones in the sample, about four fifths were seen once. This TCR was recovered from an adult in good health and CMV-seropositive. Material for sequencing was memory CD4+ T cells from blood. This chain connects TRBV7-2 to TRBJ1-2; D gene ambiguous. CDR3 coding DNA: TGTGCCAGCAGCTATCAAGGGCTAAGCTACACCTTC. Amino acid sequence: CASSYQGLSYTF.